These T cell receptor beta chains were read from a single sample in a study of blood T cells in healthy people across ages. TCRdb recomputed calls from the 5' RACE reads with MiXCR, one row per CDR3 protein. The table includes about 1,400,000 distinct CDR3 sequences, 45% to 70% detected once. The sample was blood. Receptors originate from a man aged 18 to 29 in good health. CDR3s include the opening cysteine and the closing phenylalanine or tryptophan. A D gene is named only where the DNA matches it firmly.

V | D | CDR3
TRBV4-3 | NA | CASSQGFGMTQHF
TRBV30 | NA | CAWRSGGTDTQYF
TRBV29-1 | NA | CSSGLDIHSQANYGYTF
TRBV15 | TRBD1 | CATSRDPGGRQPQHF
TRBV20-1 | TRBD2 | CSARDWEGAYNEQFF
TRBV27 | NA | CASSPPGRKAYGYTF
TRBV2 | NA | CASSAARNNEQFF
TRBV6-4 | NA | CASSDSAYNEQFF
TRBV11-2 | NA | CASSSTTGLPDGYTF
TRBV4-2 | NA | CASSQENRLTRTDTQYF
TRBV20-1 | TRBD1 | CSADETGHETQYF
TRBV7-6 | NA | CASSLAASGDKEQYF
TRBV20-1 | TRBD2 | CSARDRALAGYEQYF
TRBV6-1 | NA | CASSEAPRAAYEQYF
TRBV5-1 | TRBD2 | CASSLAGTSGVETDTQYF
TRBV20-1 | NA | CSAITGRYEQYF
TRBV2 | NA | CASSEVLTSTDTQYF
TRBV2 | NA | CASKELDEKLFF
TRBV28 | TRBD1 | CASSFRGPTEAFF
TRBV6-5 | NA | CASSPTTSYNEQFF
TRBV10-3 | NA | CAISEQGSRETQYF
TRBV11-2 | TRBD1 | CASSLPGQGLPDEGRGGTDTQYF
TRBV20-1 | NA | CSARLSPPGIYTDTQYF
TRBV25-1 | NA | CASSEGHNEKLFF
TRBV29-1 | NA | CSVMGLMTDTYEQYF
TRBV4-1 | NA | CASSQAGAEETQYF
TRBV10-2 | TRBD1 | CASSGGTAYYGYTF
TRBV7-9 | TRBD1 | CASSARGDRAEQYF
TRBV27 | TRBD1 | CASSISRDREETQYF
TRBV5-1 | NA | CASPGTFYEQYF
TRBV3-1 | TRBD2 | CASSQDIGASGRTSYEQYF
TRBV7-9 | NA | CASSFEDGSNQPQHF
TRBV29-1 | NA | CSVEGGTPLTNEQFF
TRBV10-3 | NA | CAISENWGINTEAFF
TRBV12-3/TRBV12-4 | NA | CASSARGQGPHRNFYEQYF
TRBV5-8 | NA | CASSLGRYYSGANVLTF
TRBV11-2 | NA | CASSLVDYHSYNEQFF
TRBV25-1 | TRBD1 | CASSAFTGTGANNEQYF
TRBV4-1 | TRBD1 | CASSTRDSSYNEQFF
TRBV6-6 | NA | CASSYPSDIQYF
TRBV24-1 | NA | CATSDSPTGTLRNEQFF